A selection of T cell receptor beta chains follows, all from one sample in a study of post-analysis software for immune sequencing data. A single record per CDR3 protein comes from TCRdb applying MiXCR to the PCR reads. The table shows almost 700,000 distinct CDR3 sequences, with over 45% occurring only once. Sequenced: blood. Every receptor here comes from a girl aged 2 to 10 with multiple sclerosis. The CDR3 runs from the conserved cysteine through the conserved F or W. The D gene is left open where the match is weak. The size entry is marked missing in some rows and otherwise reads once, few, many or a size class.

cdr3_nt: TGCAGCGTCCTTGACAGGGTGGGGGAGCAGTACTTC; cdr3_aa: CSVLDRVGEQYF; j_call: TRBJ2-7; clone_size: -; d_call: TRBD1; v_call: TRBV29-1
cdr3_nt: TGTGCCAGCAGCCCCTCGGGGGGAGTAGCCAAAAACATTCAGTACTTC; cdr3_aa: CASSPSGGVAKNIQYF; j_call: TRBJ2-4; clone_size: -; d_call: TRBD2; v_call: TRBV7-9
cdr3_nt: TGCGCCAGCAGCTCATTTAGCGGGGGTTACAATGAGCAGTTCTTC; cdr3_aa: CASSSFSGGYNEQFF; j_call: TRBJ2-1; clone_size: -; d_call: TRBD2; v_call: TRBV5-1
cdr3_nt: TGTGCCAGCAGTCAGGGTGCCGAAGCTTTCTTT; cdr3_aa: CASSQGAEAFF; j_call: TRBJ1-1; clone_size: few; d_call: -; v_call: TRBV3-1
cdr3_nt: TGTGCCAGCAGTGAAGGGGGATCCGAGCAGTACTTC; cdr3_aa: CASSEGGSEQYF; j_call: TRBJ2-7; clone_size: -; d_call: -; v_call: TRBV2
cdr3_nt: TGTGCCAGCAGTGAGACCGGGACAGTTAACGAGCAGTACTTC; cdr3_aa: CASSETGTVNEQYF; j_call: TRBJ2-7; clone_size: -; d_call: TRBD1; v_call: TRBV6-1
cdr3_nt: TGTGCCAGCAGCGACAGGGGCGGCCCAGATACGCAGTATTTT; cdr3_aa: CASSDRGGPDTQYF; j_call: TRBJ2-3; clone_size: few; d_call: TRBD1; v_call: TRBV11-3
cdr3_nt: TGTGCCAGCAGCTTAGACAGGATGGAGACCCAGTACTTC; cdr3_aa: CASSLDRMETQYF; j_call: TRBJ2-5; clone_size: -; d_call: -; v_call: TRBV7-9
cdr3_nt: TGTGCCAGCAGTTATGAGCAGAACACTGAAGCTTTCTTT; cdr3_aa: CASSYEQNTEAFF; j_call: TRBJ1-1; clone_size: -; d_call: -; v_call: TRBV6-2/TRBV6-3
cdr3_nt: TGTGCCAGCAGCTTAGCTCGTGTACGGGGCGGGAATGAGCAGTTCTTC; cdr3_aa: CASSLARVRGGNEQFF; j_call: TRBJ2-1; clone_size: few; d_call: -; v_call: TRBV7-9
cdr3_nt: TGTGCCACCAGCAGCGACCAACTAGGGAATGAGCAGTTCTTC; cdr3_aa: CATSSDQLGNEQFF; j_call: TRBJ2-1; clone_size: -; d_call: -; v_call: TRBV15
cdr3_nt: TGCGCCAGCAGCCCCCCACGGGGGAGCTCTGGCTACACCTTC; cdr3_aa: CASSPPRGSSGYTF; j_call: TRBJ1-2; clone_size: -; d_call: -; v_call: TRBV5-1
cdr3_nt: TGCAGTGCTAGAGATCGTGGCGGGGGGGTGCCAGATACGCAGTATTTT; cdr3_aa: CSARDRGGGVPDTQYF; j_call: TRBJ2-3; clone_size: -; d_call: TRBD2; v_call: TRBV20-1
cdr3_nt: TGTGCCAGCAGCGCCGGGGGGGGGTTCGAGGAGACCCAGTACTTC; cdr3_aa: CASSAGGGFEETQYF; j_call: TRBJ2-5; clone_size: -; d_call: TRBD2; v_call: TRBV7-9
cdr3_nt: TGTGCCAGCAGTTCACGACTAGCGGGAGACCAGGAGCAGTACTTC; cdr3_aa: CASSSRLAGDQEQYF; j_call: TRBJ2-7; clone_size: -; d_call: TRBD2; v_call: TRBV6-5
cdr3_nt: TGTGCCACCAGTGATCGAGGGGCTCCAACCGGGGAGCTGTTTTTT; cdr3_aa: CATSDRGAPTGELFF; j_call: TRBJ2-2; clone_size: -; d_call: -; v_call: TRBV24-1
cdr3_nt: TGCAGTGCTACTAGAGGACTTGCCAATGAGCAGTTCTTC; cdr3_aa: CSATRGLANEQFF; j_call: TRBJ2-1; clone_size: -; d_call: -; v_call: TRBV20-1
cdr3_nt: TGTGCCATCACAGGGGGAACTAACTATGGCTACACCTTC; cdr3_aa: CAITGGTNYGYTF; j_call: TRBJ1-2; clone_size: -; d_call: TRBD1; v_call: TRBV10-3
cdr3_nt: TGCAGTATCCGGGACTCCGCCAAAAACATTCAGTACTTC; cdr3_aa: CSIRDSAKNIQYF; j_call: TRBJ2-4; clone_size: -; d_call: -; v_call: TRBV20-1
cdr3_nt: TGCAGTGCTAGAGCTGCCCACAACCCCTACAATGAGCAGTTCTTC; cdr3_aa: CSARAAHNPYNEQFF; j_call: TRBJ2-1; clone_size: -; d_call: -; v_call: TRBV20-1
cdr3_nt: TGTGCCAGCAGCTTAGATCACGACAGGGGATGGGGTCAGCCCCAGCATTTT; cdr3_aa: CASSLDHDRGWGQPQHF; j_call: TRBJ1-5; clone_size: -; d_call: TRBD1; v_call: TRBV11-2
cdr3_nt: TGCAGCGCTCGGACAGGGGATTACGAGCAGTACTTC; cdr3_aa: CSARTGDYEQYF; j_call: TRBJ2-7; clone_size: -; d_call: TRBD1; v_call: TRBV29-1
cdr3_nt: TGTGCCAGTAGTTGGTTCAGGGGACCTGCAAATGAGCAGTTCTTC; cdr3_aa: CASSWFRGPANEQFF; j_call: TRBJ2-1; clone_size: -; d_call: -; v_call: TRBV19
cdr3_nt: TGCAGCGTTGTTGGAATAGGATACAATGAGCAGTTCTTC; cdr3_aa: CSVVGIGYNEQFF; j_call: TRBJ2-1; clone_size: -; d_call: -; v_call: TRBV29-1
cdr3_nt: TGTGCCAGCAGTTTATCGCGGAGCTCCTACAATGAGCAGTTCTTC; cdr3_aa: CASSLSRSSYNEQFF; j_call: TRBJ2-1; clone_size: -; d_call: -; v_call: TRBV12-3/TRBV12-4
cdr3_nt: TGTGCCAGCAGTTCTCAGGGGGACGCTTTCTTT; cdr3_aa: CASSSQGDAFF; j_call: TRBJ1-1; clone_size: -; d_call: TRBD1; v_call: TRBV12-3/TRBV12-4
cdr3_nt: TGTGCCAGCAGTGTCGGACTAGCGACAGATACGCAGTATTTT; cdr3_aa: CASSVGLATDTQYF; j_call: TRBJ2-3; clone_size: -; d_call: TRBD2; v_call: TRBV2
cdr3_nt: TGTGCCAGCAGCTTAAGAACGGGCGGGGACGGGGGTAGTGAGCAGTACTTC; cdr3_aa: CASSLRTGGDGGSEQYF; j_call: TRBJ2-5; clone_size: -; d_call: -; v_call: TRBV7-2
cdr3_nt: TGCAGTGCGATGCAGGCTGGGCAGTTCTTC; cdr3_aa: CSAMQAGQFF; j_call: TRBJ2-1; clone_size: -; d_call: -; v_call: TRBV20-1
cdr3_nt: TGCGCCAGCAGCCGGGAAGACGGTAGCTGGGACGAGCAGTACTTC; cdr3_aa: CASSREDGSWDEQYF; j_call: TRBJ2-7; clone_size: -; d_call: -; v_call: TRBV4-1
cdr3_nt: TGTGCCAGCAGCCAACTCCTAGCGGTTACCTACGAGCAGTACTTC; cdr3_aa: CASSQLLAVTYEQYF; j_call: TRBJ2-7; clone_size: -; d_call: TRBD2; v_call: TRBV4-2
cdr3_nt: TGTGCCAGCAGTGATCGGCCGGGGGGTGGTGAAGCTTTCTTT; cdr3_aa: CASSDRPGGGEAFF; j_call: TRBJ1-1; clone_size: -; d_call: -; v_call: TRBV2
cdr3_nt: TGTGCCATCAGTCCACGAGCAGGGGGCTACAATGAGCAGTTCTTC; cdr3_aa: CAISPRAGGYNEQFF; j_call: TRBJ2-1; clone_size: -; d_call: TRBD1; v_call: TRBV10-3
cdr3_nt: TGTGCCAGCAGACCGGGACAGGGTTCGTCGCAGTACTTC; cdr3_aa: CASRPGQGSSQYF; j_call: TRBJ2-5; clone_size: -; d_call: TRBD1; v_call: TRBV28
cdr3_nt: TGTGCCATCAGTGAGGGAGGGCGGGGGACTGAAGCTTTCTTT; cdr3_aa: CAISEGGRGTEAFF; j_call: TRBJ1-1; clone_size: -; d_call: -; v_call: TRBV10-3
cdr3_nt: TGCAGTGCCAGAACTCGCTCTCAGGAGGATGGCTACACCTTC; cdr3_aa: CSARTRSQEDGYTF; j_call: TRBJ1-2; clone_size: -; d_call: -; v_call: TRBV20-1